Presented here are 14 T cell receptor beta chains from one specimen sequenced in a study of blood T cell repertoires in COVID-19 (dated by TCRdb to about 2020). The library was made by the immunoSEQ multiplex PCR assay. The immuneACCESS repertoire file appears here via TCRdb, limited to in-frame rearrangements. These files lack a portion of the clones; in checked studies, under half of the deficit traces to unresolved V genes, and the cause of the others is not known. Here the sample has 250,000 or so clones; roughly 87% occur a single time. The biggest ten clones account for roughly 2.6% of the sample. Source material: PBMCs or T cells enriched from blood (not recorded which). All receptors come from a woman aged 25-40 years with acute COVID-19.

The rearrangement joins TRBV28 to TRBJ1-6; TRBD1 might be the D (6 bases). The CDR3 contains 17 residues. CDR1 is MDHEN, CDR2 SYDVKM, per germline. V was shortened by 5 bases and J by 0 bases, with 14 bases between the two germline ends. CDR3 in amino acids: CASSTNREGSYNSPLHF. For the CDR3, the DNA is TGTGCCAGCAGTACGAACAGGGAAGGCTCCTATAATTCACCCCTCCACTTT.

The chain links TRBV6-2 or TRBV6-3 to TRBJ1-4; the D gene is possibly TRBD1 (5 bases). This CDR3 has 15 residues. Germline CDR1 is MNHEY and CDR2 is SVGEGT. Trimming removed 2 bases from V and 0 bases from J, with 7 bases in between. In DNA, the CDR3 is TGTGCCAGCAGTTACGGGGGGGCAACTAATGAAAAACTGTTTTTT. This translates into CASSYGGATNEKLFF.

This rearrangement joins TRBV4-3 to TRBJ2-7, with a weak D call TRBD1 (5 bases). The germline V gene has CDR1 LGHNA and CDR2 YSLEER. Trimming stripped 0 bases from V and 6 bases from J, with 15 bases between. This CDR3 is built from 15 residues. The CDR3 is CASSQEDWGSSEQYF. The CDR3 coding sequence is TGCGCCAGCAGCCAAGAGGATTGGGGCTCGAGCGAGCAGTACTTC.

V gene TRBV7-2 combines with J gene TRBJ1-6; 7 nucleotides match TRBD1. The J segment lost 7 bases and the V segment lost 2 bases, leaving 5 bases of the junction unmatched. This CDR3 contains 15 residues. From germline, CDR1 is SGHTA and CDR2 FQGNSA. CDR3 amino acids: CASSLRSGGNSPLHF. CDR3 nucleotide sequence: TGTGCCAGCAGCTTAAGGTCAGGGGGAAATTCACCCCTCCACTTT.

The chain employs TRBV10-3 and TRBJ1-4; D may be TRBD1 (6 bases). The CDR3 has 13 residues. Trimming left V 6 bases short and J 5 bases short, with 10 bases between. CDR1 is ENHRY and CDR2 is SYGVKD in the germline V gene. CDR3 in DNA: TGTGCCATCAGAGGGGGACCGAATGAAAAACTGTTTTTT. Its translation is CAIRGGPNEKLFF.

In its sample, this clone was seen once. J is TRBJ2-5 and V is TRBV5-1; possible D gene TRBD2, 6 bases. Trimming stripped 4 bases from V and 2 bases from J, with 18 bases between. This CDR3 comprises 16 residues. Germline V gene data show CDR1 as SGHRS and CDR2 as YFSETQ. The CDR3 DNA sequence: TGCGCCAGCAGCCAAGGGACGACGGGGGATCAAGAGACCCAGTACTTC. Amino acid sequence: CASSQGTTGDQETQYF.

This clone has a single count. V is TRBV29-1 and J is TRBJ2-7; 7 positions agree with TRBD1. This CDR3 has 14 residues. Germline lookup yields CDR1 SQVTM and CDR2 ANQGSEA. Losses at the gene ends were 4 bases for V and 6 bases for J; bases not matched to a gene: 12. The CDR3, as DNA: TGCAGCGTTGGGAGGACAGGTGGGTTCCCCGAGCAGTACTTC. It is translated as CSVGRTGGFPEQYF.

The chain joins TRBV19 to TRBJ1-2; 8 bases match TRBD1. The CDR3 loop spans 14 amino acids. The J segment lost 6 bases and the V segment lost 7 bases, leaving 10 bases of the junction unmatched. Germline V gene lookup returns CDR1 LNHDA and CDR2 SQIVND (reference sequence). The CDR3 loop is CASNTLKTGDGYTF. As DNA, the CDR3 is TGTGCCAGTAACACGCTTAAGACAGGGGATGGCTACACCTTC.

This clone was recorded a few times. This same CDR3 is encoded by further DNA sequences in the sample. The V gene is TRBV6-4, the J gene TRBJ2-1, with TRBD2 matching over 11 bases. CDR1 is MRHNA, CDR2 SNTAGT, per germline. This CDR3 has 15 residues. The junction had 2 bases not matched to a gene; V was cut back by 0 bases and J by 7 bases. This CDR3 is CASSDSSGGGNEQFF. The CDR3 DNA reads TGTGCCAGCAGTGACTCTAGCGGGGGGGGAAATGAGCAGTTCTTC.

Of note for this clone: This sample includes further DNA sequences coding for the same CDR3. The J gene is TRBJ1-2, the V gene TRBV4-3, with 8 bases matching TRBD1. The CDR3 is 14 residues long. V trimming: 4 bases; J trimming: 3 bases; junction bases outside the gene matches: 4. The germline CDR1 and CDR2 sequences are LGHNA and YSLEER. CDR3 DNA: TGCGCCAGCAGCCCTGGACAGGGTGACTATGGCTACACCTTC. As protein: CASSPGQGDYGYTF.

This chain links TRBV28 with TRBJ2-7; the D gene is possibly TRBD2 (6 bases). V shed 7 bases and J shed 3 bases, with 22 bases lying between them. The CDR3 is 16 amino acids. CDR1 is MDHEN and CDR2 is SYDVKM in the germline V gene. CDR3 in DNA: TGTGCCAGCACCATGGCAGGCGGGGTAATCTTCTACGAGCAGTACTTC. This codes for CASTMAGGVIFYEQYF.

This clone appeared a single time. The chain carries TRBV5-4 and TRBJ1-1; 7 bases fit TRBD1. CDR1 is SGHNT, CDR2 YYREEE, per germline (reference sequence). The CDR3 extends over 15 amino acids. J gave up 1 base and V 3 bases, and 6 bases lay outside the gene matches. This CDR3 is CASSSRDSQNTEAFF. The CDR3 DNA reads as TGTGCCAGCAGCTCCCGGGACAGCCAGAACACTGAAGCTTTCTTT.

The V call is TRBV19, the J call TRBJ2-6; weak D call: TRBD1 (7 bases). Between the trimmed V and J ends, which lost 5 bases and 0 bases, there was a span of 20 bases. The CDR3 has 19 amino acids. Germline loops: CDR1 LNHDA, CDR2 SQIVND (reference sequence). The CDR3 protein is CASSSPTQGRNSGANVLTF. The DNA of the CDR3 is TGTGCCAGTAGTTCCCCCACACAGGGGAGGAACTCTGGGGCCAACGTCCTGACTTTC.

The V call is TRBV27, the J call TRBJ2-1; 7 bases are shared with TRBD1. V shed 6 bases and J 2 bases; nucleotides not matched to a gene: 10. The CDR3 consists of 16 residues. CDR1 is MNHEY and CDR2 is SMNVEV in the germline V gene (reference sequence). The CDR3 loop reads CASSPSQGEAYNEQFF. In nucleotides, the CDR3 is TGTGCCAGCAGCCCGTCCCAGGGGGAAGCCTACAATGAGCAGTTCTTC.